These T cell receptor beta chains were read from a single sample in a study of glioma-infiltrating T cells after dendritic cell vaccination. Here immunoSEQ multiplex PCR was the method, and the copy in TCRdb shows in-frame clones only, minus some. The sample lists 99,000 or so clones, 90% seen once, with over 2.5% in the top ten. The sample was blood, taken after dendritic cell vaccination. The receptor set was obtained from a human donor with glioblastoma. CDR3s include the opening cysteine and the closing phenylalanine or tryptophan. The D gene is left open where the match is weak. Clone size is stated in some rows and not others, as once, few, many or a class when expanded.

TRBJ1-5 - TRBD1 14 TRBV7-8 TGTGCCAGCAGCAGGGACAGGGTAAATCAGCCCCAGCATTTT CASSRDRVNQPQHF
TRBJ1-4 - - 13 TRBV7-9 TGTGCCAGCAGCCCAGGGGAGATAGAAAAACTGTTTTTT CASSPGEIEKLFF
TRBJ1-3 - - 13 TRBV13 TGTGCCACCAGCTTACACGGTGGAAACACCATATATTTT CATSLHGGNTIYF
TRBJ2-7 - TRBD2 13 TRBV7-3 TGTGCCAGCAGTCCACACGGGGGGAAAGAGCAGTACTTC CASSPHGGKEQYF
TRBJ2-5 - TRBD1 13 TRBV5-1 TGCGCCAGCAGTAGGGACAGGGCTGAGACCCAGTACTTC CASSRDRAETQYF
TRBJ1-1 - - 15 TRBV28 TGTGCCAGCAGTTTTTCGTCAGTTCCGAACACTGAAGCTTTCTTT CASSFSSVPNTEAFF
TRBJ2-6 - - 14 TRBV7-9 TGTGCCAGCAGCTTAGTGAGCGGGGCCAACGTCCTGACTTTC CASSLVSGANVLTF
TRBJ1-3 once - 15 TRBV7-9 TGTGCCAGCAGCCCGGGACTAAACTCTGGAAACACCATATATTTT CASSPGLNSGNTIYF
TRBJ1-1 - TRBD1 15 TRBV6-6 TGTGCCAGCTTGACGCCGACAGGGGGCGGCACTGAAGCTTTCTTT CASLTPTGGGTEAFF
TRBJ1-2 - - 15 TRBV5-1 TGCGCCAGCAGCTTGGCCGCTCAGATATCCTCTGGCTACACCTTC CASSLAAQISSGYTF
TRBJ2-5 - TRBD2 16 TRBV4-2 TGTGCCAGCAGCCAAGTAAGCGGGGGGGGCCAAGAGACCCAGTACTTC CASSQVSGGGQETQYF
TRBJ2-7 - - 16 TRBV7-6 TGTGCCAGCAGCTTAGTAATTAGGGGCAGGTCCTACGAGCAGTACTTC CASSLVIRGRSYEQYF
TRBJ1-1 - TRBD1 15 TRBV28 TGTGCCAGCAGAAAGCTCCGGGACAGGGCAACTGAAGCTTTCTTT CASRKLRDRATEAFF
TRBJ1-1 once TRBD1 14 TRBV5-1 TGCGCCAGCAGCTTACAGGGGGCAAGGTCTGAAGCTTTCTTT CASSLQGARSEAFF
TRBJ2-1 - TRBD2 15 TRBV4-1 TGCGCCAGCAGCCAACCTCTAGCGGGAGGGAATGAGCAGTTCTTC CASSQPLAGGNEQFF
TRBJ1-5 - - 16 TRBV7-2 TGTGCCAGCAGCGTCGACGCCCAAGGAGGTTGGGAGCCCCAGCATTTT CASSVDAQGGWEPQHF
TRBJ2-2 few - 14 TRBV30 TGTGCCTTTCACGCGGAGGAGGCGACCGGGGAGCTGTTTTTT CAFHAEEATGELFF
TRBJ1-4 once - 14 TRBV30 TGTGCCTGGAGTGAAGATCCAGCTAATGAAAAACTGTTTTTT CAWSEDPANEKLFF
TRBJ1-1 - - 12 TRBV11-3 TGTGCCAGCAGCTTAGTCAGCACTGAAGCTTTCTTT CASSLVSTEAFF
TRBJ1-1 few TRBD1 15 TRBV6-4 TGTGCCAGCAGTGAAGAGACCTCAGGGGGGACTGAAGCTTTCTTT CASSEETSGGTEAFF
TRBJ1-1 - TRBD1 16 TRBV28 TGTGCCAGCAGTTTAATTACAGGGGGGCTATTTACCGAAGCTTTCTTT CASSLITGGLFTEAFF
TRBJ2-5 - - 15 TRBV5-8 TGTGCCAGCAGCTTGGTGCCCAGGGCAGGGGAGACCCAGTACTTC CASSLVPRAGETQYF
TRBJ1-1 once - 16 TRBV9 TGTGCCAGCAGCGTATTGGCGGCGAACATGAACACTGAAGCTTTCTTT CASSVLAANMNTEAFF
TRBJ2-1 - TRBD2 14 TRBV5-1 TGCGCCAGCAGCCCAACTAGCGGGAACAATGAGCAGTTCTTC CASSPTSGNNEQFF
TRBJ2-1 - - 14 TRBV9 TGTGCCAGCAGCGCGGGGGAGCCCTACAATGAGCAGTTCTTC CASSAGEPYNEQFF
TRBJ2-1 - TRBD2 16 TRBV25-1 TGTGCCAGCAGTGACATGGCGGGAGGGCTATTTTTTGAGCAGTTCTTC CASSDMAGGLFFEQFF
TRBJ2-1 once - 17 TRBV2 TGTGCCAGCAGTGGTCAACGGAGCCGAAGCTCCTACAATGAGCAGTTCTTC CASSGQRSRSSYNEQFF
TRBJ1-5 - - 14 TRBV6-6 TGTGCCAGCACCCTGACAGACAGCAATCAGCCCCAGCATTTT CASTLTDSNQPQHF
TRBJ1-6 - - 15 TRBV6-5 TGTGCCAGCAGTTACTCGAGGCAGGGCAATTCACCCCTCCACTTT CASSYSRQGNSPLHF
TRBJ2-7 - - 14 TRBV29-1 TGCAGCGTTGGGGGAGTGATGACTACCTACGAGCAGTACTTC CSVGGVMTTYEQYF
TRBJ2-7 few TRBD1 16 TRBV11-3 TGTGCCAGCAGCCCCCGGGGGACAGGGGCTAGTGCAAAGCAGTACTTC CASSPRGTGASAKQYF
TRBJ1-6 - TRBD1 15 TRBV2 TGTGCCAGCAGTGAAGGGGGACAGGGTAATTCACCCCTCCACTTT CASSEGGQGNSPLHF
TRBJ1-6 once - 15 TRBV19 TGTGCCAGTACCTCGGGAGGCGTGGGTAATTCACCCCTCCACTTT CASTSGGVGNSPLHF
TRBJ2-1 - - 14 TRBV4-1 TGCGCCAGCAGCCTATCGGCAAGCGTCAATGAGCAGTTCTTC CASSLSASVNEQFF